These T cell receptor beta chains were read from a single sample in a study of blood T cell repertoires in COVID-19. TCRdb keeps only in-frame clones here, not all; method: immunoSEQ multiplex PCR. The repertoire holds about 400,000 clones, about 86% seen once, with about a tenth in the top ten. Material for sequencing was PBMCs or T cells enriched from blood (not recorded which). The receptors come from a woman between 50 and 59 years old who had recovered from COVID-19. CDR3s include the opening cysteine and the closing phenylalanine or tryptophan. A D gene is named only where the DNA matches it firmly. Clone size is shown for a subset of rows, as once, few, many or a class of expanded clone.

>TRBJ2-1|TRBD2|-|TRBV4-1
TGCGCCAGCAGCCAAGATGAGGGACTAGCGGGGAGTGAGCAGTTCTTC
CASSQDEGLAGSEQFF
>TRBJ1-2|TRBD1|-|TRBV18
TGTGCCAGCTCAGGGGACAGTCCTTTCACCTTC
CASSGDSPFTF
>TRBJ1-4|TRBD1|-|TRBV18
TGTGCCAGCTCACCAGGGACAGATGAAAAACTGTTTTTT
CASSPGTDEKLFF
>TRBJ2-4|TRBD1|-|TRBV18
TGTGCCAGCTCAGGAACTAGACAGGGCGCCAAAAACATTCAGTACTTC
CASSGTRQGAKNIQYF
>TRBJ2-1|-|many|TRBV19
TGTGCCAGTAGTGACGGGACACCTAACTACAATGAGCAGTTCTTC
CASSDGTPNYNEQFF
>TRBJ2-2|TRBD1|-|TRBV19
TGTGCCAGTAGCCCCCGGGGACAGGGACCCGGGGAGCTGTTTTTT
CASSPRGQGPGELFF
>TRBJ1-4|-|few|TRBV6-1
TGTGCCAGCAGTGAGGGGAGGACGGGGCAACTGTTTTTT
CASSEGRTGQLFF
>TRBJ1-1|TRBD1|-|TRBV18
TGTGCCAGCTCACTCGGACAGGCTAACACTGAAGCTTTCTTT
CASSLGQANTEAFF
>TRBJ2-1|-|-|TRBV5-5
TGTGCCAGCAGCAAAGGAGAGACTAACTCCTACAATGAGCAGTTCTTC
CASSKGETNSYNEQFF
>TRBJ2-2|-|-|TRBV2
TGTGCCAGCAGGAGGGACACCGGGGAGCTGTTTTTT
CASRRDTGELFF
>TRBJ2-3|-|-|TRBV7-8
TGTGCCAGCAGCCAGGGGCTGGGCGATACGCAGTATTTT
CASSQGLGDTQYF
>TRBJ2-1|-|-|TRBV11-2
TGTGCCAGCAGCTTAATGGGGGCCGTCGATGAGCAGTTCTTC
CASSLMGAVDEQFF
>TRBJ1-2|-|-|TRBV6-7
TGTGCCAGCAGTTACTCGAACGGAGGTAAAGGAACGTTGGACGGCTTCTATGGCTACACCTTC
CASSYSNGGKGTLDGFYGYTF